These 18 T cell receptor beta chains were all obtained from the same sample, sequenced in a study of T-cell memory formation after mild COVID-19. In TCRdb, the 5' RACE reads were re-called with MiXCR into one record per CDR3 protein. Among 550,000 to 700,000 distinct CDR3 sequences listed, roughly 17% were seen once. Sequences were obtained from PBMCs or a T cell subset sorted from them (not recorded which). The receptors originated from an adult woman who had mild COVID-19 (a few samples of this study predate the infection). Cell type and time point are not known.

The chain recombines TRBV6-2 or TRBV6-3 with TRBJ2-3, with 14 bases lining up with TRBD2. This CDR3 contains 17 residues. The V segment lost 6 bases and the J segment 4 bases; nucleotides outside the gene matches: 9. Germline CDR1 MNHEY, CDR2 SVGEGT. In DNA form, the CDR3 reads TGTGCCAGCAGACCACGACTAGCGGGAGGGCCCTCAGATACGCAGTATTTT. Translation: CASRPRLAGGPSDTQYF.

This clonotype was counted only a few times. This chain connects TRBV20-1 to TRBJ1-3, with a weak D call TRBD1 (5 bases). The CDR3 has 12 amino acids. V dropped 5 bases and J dropped 9 bases, with 14 bases sitting between them. Germline CDR1 and CDR2: DFQATT and SNEGSKA (reference sequence). The CDR3 reads CSAAPGGGTIYF. The CDR3 DNA is TGCAGTGCTGCCCCCGGTGGGGGCACCATATATTTT.

Details on this clonotype: This may be a read error, as it is one base from a much larger clone. The chain has TRBV25-1 and TRBJ2-3; the D call may be TRBD1 or TRBD2 (5 bases each). The length of the CDR3 is 15 residues. The V end was cut by 1 base, the J end by 4 bases, with 12 bases between. The germline V gene has CDR1 MGHDK and CDR2 SYGVNS. Here the CDR3 DNA reads TGTGCCAGCAGTGAATCTCTGGGGGACGCAGATACGCAGTATTTT. Encoded protein: CASSESLGDADTQYF.

The V call is TRBV5-1, the J call TRBJ1-1, with D maybe TRBD1 (6 bases). Germline V gives CDR1 SGHRS, CDR2 YFSETQ. V was trimmed by 1 base and J by 7 bases, leaving 14 bases between them. The CDR3 length is 14 residues. DNA for the CDR3: TGCGCCAGCAGCTTGCAGGGGAATGGTGATGAAGCTTTCTTT. Amino acid sequence: CASSLQGNGDEAFF.

This rearrangement joins TRBV9 to TRBJ2-7, with 8 bases matching TRBD1. CDR1 and CDR2 from the germline V gene are SGDLS and YYNGEE. V lost 0 bases to trimming and J lost 4 bases; unmatched junction nucleotides: 6. The CDR3 sequence is 15 residues long. The CDR3 spells CASSVGSQGEYEQYF. In DNA, the CDR3 is TGTGCCAGCAGCGTAGGTTCACAGGGGGAATACGAGCAGTACTTC.

This clonotype was counted between two and nine times. The V call is TRBV20-1, the J call TRBJ2-5; tentatively, D is TRBD2 (5 bases). The CDR3 is 12 amino acids. Germline V gives CDR1 DFQATT, CDR2 SNEGSKA (reference sequence). V lost 5 bases, J lost 3 bases, and 10 bases lay in between. This chain's CDR3 is CSASPREETQYF. The CDR3 nucleotides are TGCAGTGCTTCCCCGAGGGAAGAGACCCAGTACTTC.

This clonotype was observed a few times. The chain uses TRBV7-2 and TRBJ1-1; D is unresolved. This CDR3 is 12 amino acids long. The V end was cut by 5 bases, the J end by 11 bases, with 15 bases between. Germline CDR1 SGHTA, CDR2 FQGNSA. The CDR3 DNA reads as TGTGCCAGCAGCGCATACAACGGGTACGCTTTCTTT. It specifies CASSAYNGYAFF.

The gene calls are TRBV15 and TRBJ1-4; perhaps TRBD1 as D (6 bases). The CDR3 runs to 15 residues. CDR1 LNHNV and CDR2 YYDKDF come from the germline V gene (reference sequence). V was clipped by 0 bases and J by 7 bases, with 12 bases between them. CDR3 amino acids: CATSRDYGRGEKLFF. The CDR3 DNA sequence: TGTGCCACCAGCAGAGATTATGGCAGGGGTGAAAAACTGTTTTTT.

This clonotype was picked up a small number of times. V is TRBV5-1 and J is TRBJ2-7; 7 bases agree with TRBD1. CDR3 length equals 14 residues. Germline CDR1 and CDR2: SGHRS and YFSETQ. V was clipped by 3 bases and J by 3 bases; unmatched bases: 6. CDR3 coding DNA: TGCGCCAGCAGCTACAGGGGAGAGGACTACGAGCAGTACTTC. Translation gives CASSYRGEDYEQYF.

This clonotype was detected a few times. This chain uses TRBV20-1 with TRBJ2-3, with 7 bases matching TRBD2. The CDR3 contains 15 residues. Germline values: CDR1 DFQATT, CDR2 SNEGSKA (reference sequence). V lost 1 base, J lost 3 bases, and 7 bases stayed unmatched. In DNA, the CDR3 is TGCAGTGCTAGAGCTGGGGGTAGCGGGACAGATACGCAGTATTTT. This translates into CSARAGGSGTDTQYF.

As DNA, the CDR3 is TGCAGTGCTAGAGACAAACGGGGCGGGAGGGCCCGCAGCAATGAGCAGTTCTTC. Its protein product is CSARDKRGGRARSNEQFF. The chain carries TRBV20-1 and TRBJ2-1; 9 bases align to TRBD2. The CDR3 is 18 amino acids. Per germline, CDR1 DFQATT and CDR2 SNEGSKA (reference sequence). Trimming removed 0 bases from V and 6 bases from J; junction bases left unmatched: 15.

The chain uses TRBV14 and TRBJ2-2, with a weak D call TRBD1 (5 bases). This CDR3 spans 15 amino acids. Per the germline V gene, CDR1 is SGHDN and CDR2 is FVKESK. V lost 3 bases to trimming and J lost 0 bases, with 8 bases between them. The CDR3 DNA reads as TGTGCCAGCAGCCATCCGACAGCGAACACCGGGGAGCTGTTTTTT. It yields the protein CASSHPTANTGELFF.

The chain is built from TRBV29-1 and TRBJ2-1; D is perhaps TRBD2 (5 bases). Germline CDR1 reads SQVTM; CDR2 reads ANQGSEA. This CDR3 comprises 11 residues. Trimming cost V 3 bases and J 13 bases, with 13 bases left between them. The CDR3 nucleotides read TGCAGCGTTGAGCTGGGAGAGAGACAGTTCTTC. It encodes CSVELGERQFF.

This clonotype occurred a few times. This chain uses TRBV24-1 with TRBJ1-2, with 8 bases aligning to TRBD1. The germline gives CDR1 KGHDR, CDR2 SFDVKD. The J segment lost 4 bases and the V segment lost 1 base, leaving 7 bases of the junction unmatched. The CDR3 contains 16 residues. CDR3 amino acids: CATSDFGVGTGYGYTF. The CDR3 DNA reads as TGTGCCACCAGTGATTTCGGGGTCGGGACAGGCTATGGCTACACCTTC.

The rearrangement uses TRBV5-1 and TRBJ2-5; 7 nucleotides align to TRBD2. This CDR3 has 14 residues. V lost 2 bases, J lost 4 bases, and 5 bases stayed unmatched. Germline CDR1 and CDR2: SGHRS and YFSETQ. The CDR3 sequence: CASSFGGRGETQYF. The CDR3 nucleotides read TGCGCCAGCAGCTTCGGGGGGAGAGGAGAGACCCAGTACTTC.

This clonotype was observed a few times. V usage is TRBV24-1 and J usage is TRBJ2-3; 7 bases align to TRBD1. Germline V gene sequence: CDR1 KGHDR, CDR2 SFDVKD. This CDR3 has 15 amino acids. V gave up 2 bases and J gave up 8 bases; unmatched junction bases: 9. CDR3 in DNA: TGTGCCACCAGTGATTCCTGGACAGGCAGCCTTACGCAGTATTTT. Its translation is CATSDSWTGSLTQYF.

This chain joins TRBV20-1 and TRBJ2-1, with D perhaps matching TRBD2 (5 bases). This CDR3 is built from 14 residues. CDR1 and CDR2 from the germline V gene are DFQATT and SNEGSKA (reference sequence). V dropped 6 bases and J dropped 2 bases, with 14 bases sitting between them. CDR3 sequence reads: CSAAPSGPYNEQFF. Here the CDR3 DNA reads TGCAGTGCGGCTCCGAGCGGTCCCTACAATGAGCAGTTCTTC.

This chain joins TRBV28 and TRBJ1-5; D ambiguous. The V gene lost 3 bases and the J gene lost 3 bases, with 15 bases spanning the gap. The germline CDR1 and CDR2 sequences are MDHEN and SYDVKM. This CDR3 is 16 amino acids long. The CDR3 spells CASSFGVRLYNQPQHF. The DNA of the CDR3 is TGTGCCAGCAGTTTTGGTGTCAGGCTATACAATCAGCCCCAGCATTTT.